The 9 T cell receptor beta chains below all came from one sample that was sequenced in a study of Graves' ophthalmopathy and Graves' hyperthyroidism. Amplified TCR beta CDR3 regions were obtained using RNA transcripts as template. An initial RT-PCR round employing HTBI primers preceded a second-round multiplex PCR. TCRdb analysed the multiplex PCR reads with MiXCR anew, one entry per CDR3 protein. This table has more than 150,000 distinct CDR3 sequences, under 40% appearing once. Sequencing input: peripheral blood. These receptors were taken from a woman aged 35 to 49 with Graves' ophthalmopathy.

The J gene is TRBJ2-2, the V gene TRBV28; D is possibly TRBD1 or TRBD2 (5 bases each). The CDR3 is 15 amino acids. Germline lookup yields CDR1 MDHEN and CDR2 SYDVKM. V was trimmed by 10 bases and J by 0 bases, leaving 15 bases between them. CDR3 in amino acids: CAISAGGSNTGELFF. The DNA of the CDR3 is TGTGCCATCTCCGCTGGGGGATCGAACACCGGGGAGCTGTTTTTT. Complete variable domain (other parts from reference TRBV28 and TRBJ2-2): DVKVTQSSRYLVKRTGEKVFLECVQDMDHENMFWYRQDPGLGLRLIYFSYDVKMKEKGDIPEGYSVSREKKERFSLILESASTNQTSMYLCAISAGGSNTGELFFGEGSRLTVL.

The sample holds many counts of this clonotype. V and J are TRBV6-5 and TRBJ1-5, with 7 bases lining up with TRBD1. The V gene's germline CDR1 is MNHEY and CDR2 SVGAGI. The CDR3 runs to 15 residues. With 4 bases clipped from V and 6 bases from J, the junction kept 9 bases outside the gene matches. This chain's CDR3 is CASSFTQGIGQPQHF. As DNA, the CDR3 is TGTGCCAGCAGTTTTACACAGGGGATCGGTCAGCCCCAGCATTTT.

This clonotype was recorded at least ten times. The chain uses TRBV11-1 and TRBJ2-6; D unresolved. The V and J ends lost 7 bases and 1 base respectively, with 8 bases between them. This CDR3 has 14 residues. The germline V gene encodes CDR1 SGHAT and CDR2 FQDESV (reference sequence). The CDR3 loop reads CASKASSGANVLTF. The DNA of the CDR3 is TGTGCCAGCAAGGCTTCGTCTGGGGCCAACGTCCTGACTTTC.

This clonotype has a count of ten or more. The chain has TRBV6-5 and TRBJ2-1, with D tentatively TRBD2 (5 bases). This CDR3 region has 13 residues. V lost 2 bases and J 9 bases, leaving 11 bases between the germline ends. Looked up from germline, CDR1 is MNHEY and CDR2 is SVGAGI. The CDR3, as DNA: TGTGCCAGCAGTTACGCTAGCCTCCGTGAGCAGTTCTTC. It is translated as CASSYASLREQFF.

Ten or more counts support this clonotype. The rearrangement joins TRBV27 to TRBJ2-7; D is ambiguous. Germline V gene lookup returns CDR1 MNHEY and CDR2 SMNVEV (reference sequence). The CDR3 is 12 amino acids. Trimming stripped 3 bases from V and 7 bases from J, with 10 bases between. The CDR3 coding sequence is TGTGCCAGCAGTTTTGAAGGTGGGGAGCAGTACTTC. Translating gives CASSFEGGEQYF.

This clonotype was seen many times. This sequence joins TRBV20-1 and TRBJ1-1; 8 bases line up with TRBD1. After removal of 6 bases from V and 5 bases from J, the junction contained 11 bases not matched to a gene. Germline V CDR1 and CDR2: DFQATT, SNEGSKA (reference sequence). The CDR3 is made up of 14 amino acids. CDR3 DNA: TGCAGTGCAGAGGACAGGGAGTTTAGGACTGAAGCTTTCTTT. Protein product: CSAEDREFRTEAFF.

This rearrangement joins TRBV25-1 to TRBJ1-1; tentatively, D is TRBD1 (5 bases). CDR1 MGHDK and CDR2 SYGVNS come from the germline V gene. This CDR3 is 12 amino acids long. The V gene lost 6 bases and the J gene lost 12 bases, with 17 bases spanning the gap. The CDR3 nucleotides read TGTGCCAGCAGCCAAGATCGGGGGGGAACTTTCTTT. Residues: CASSQDRGGTFF.

This clonotype was seen many times. The CDR3 region has the DNA TGTGCCAGCTCTACTCTGTTGGGGGACCAAGAGACCCAGTACTTC. Its protein product is CASSTLLGDQETQYF. The gene calls are TRBV18 and TRBJ2-5; D is tentatively TRBD1 or TRBD2 (5 bases each). Trimming took 6 bases from V and 0 from J, leaving 14 bases between them. CDR3 length: 15 amino acids. The germline gives CDR1 KGHSH, CDR2 LQKENI.

The V call is TRBV12-3 or TRBV12-4, the J call TRBJ1-5; a weak D match, TRBD1 (5 bases). The CDR3 is 15 residues long. With 6 bases removed from V and 5 bases from J, the gap between germline ends came to 17 bases. The CDR3 loop reads CASSNSGRLHQPQHF. The CDR3 region has the DNA TGTGCCAGCAGCAACTCGGGACGGTTGCATCAGCCCCAGCATTTT.